These T cell receptor beta chains were read from a single sample in a study of blood T cell repertoires in COVID-19. Profiling relied on immunoSEQ multiplex PCR, and the TCRdb table lists in-frame clones only, not all of them. This table has 70,000 to 80,000 clones, roughly 80% appearing once. Sample: peripheral blood. The receptors originated from an older man with acute or convalescent COVID-19. Each CDR3 is given with its conserved first and last residue. A D gene is named only where the DNA matches it firmly. The size field is filled for only some rows; it gives once, few, many or a size class.

-	-	TRBV3-1/TRBV3-2	TRBJ1-1	CASSPLETGVGAFF	TGTGCCAGCAGCCCCTTGGAGACGGGGGTTGGAGCTTTCTTT
TRBD1	-	TRBV30	TRBJ1-1	CAWSPHRGRAEAFF	TGTGCCTGGAGTCCGCACAGGGGAAGAGCTGAAGCTTTCTTT
TRBD1	few	TRBV6-5	TRBJ2-5	CASSRGQLQETQYF	TGTGCCAGCAGTCGGGGACAGCTACAAGAGACCCAGTACTTC
TRBD1	few	TRBV6-2/TRBV6-3	TRBJ2-7	CASSYGDRVHEQYF	TGTGCCAGCAGTTACGGGGACAGGGTCCACGAGCAGTACTTC
TRBD1	-	TRBV7-2	TRBJ2-1	CASSSGQGTEQFF	TGTGCCAGCAGCTCCGGACAGGGTACTGAGCAGTTCTTC
-	once	TRBV19	TRBJ2-7	CASTGSSYEQYF	TGTGCCAGTACAGGCAGCTCCTACGAGCAGTACTTC
TRBD2	-	TRBV28	TRBJ2-7	CASSSGTSGGYYEQYF	TGTGCCAGCAGTTCCGGGACTAGCGGGGGTTACTACGAGCAGTACTTC
TRBD1	-	TRBV2	TRBJ1-2	CASSPRTGNVNYGYTF	TGTGCCAGCAGTCCACGGACAGGGAATGTTAACTATGGCTACACCTTC
TRBD2	-	TRBV9	TRBJ2-4	CASSASLAGGSSAKNIQYF	TGTGCCAGCAGCGCGTCACTAGCGGGAGGCTCATCAGCCAAAAACATTCAGTACTTC
-	few	TRBV5-5	TRBJ1-5	CASSLRQGAYNQPQHF	TGTGCCAGCAGCTTACGACAAGGGGCCTACAATCAGCCCCAGCATTTT
-	few	TRBV24-1	TRBJ1-1	CATSFTGKEAFF	TGTGCCACCTCTTTCACCGGGAAAGAAGCTTTCTTT
TRBD2	-	TRBV10-1	TRBJ2-1	CASSDPGTSGSEQFF	TGCGCCAGCAGTGACCCCGGGACTAGCGGCAGTGAGCAGTTCTTC
TRBD2	-	TRBV4-1	TRBJ2-3	CASSQGLAGFGTQYF	TGCGCCAGCAGCCAAGGACTAGCGGGATTCGGTACGCAGTATTTT
-	-	TRBV4-2	TRBJ2-5	CASSQPEDYQETQYF	TGTGCCAGCAGCCAACCCGAAGACTATCAAGAGACCCAGTACTTC
-	-	TRBV19	TRBJ1-5	CASSAGYGNQPQHF	TGTGCCAGTAGCGCGGGGTACGGCAATCAGCCCCAGCATTTT
TRBD1	-	TRBV27	TRBJ1-2	CASSLRGGQGEPNYGYTF	TGTGCCAGCAGTTTAAGGGGGGGACAGGGGGAGCCTAACTATGGCTACACCTTC
-	-	TRBV19	TRBJ2-2	CASSIDRINTGELFF	TGTGCCAGTAGTATAGACAGGATCAACACCGGGGAGCTGTTTTTT
TRBD2	few	TRBV7-3	TRBJ2-3	CASSEGTSNLDTQYF	TGTGCCAGCAGCGAAGGGACTAGTAATCTAGATACGCAGTATTTT
-	-	TRBV3-1/TRBV3-2	TRBJ2-7	CASSHDRDYEQYF	TGTGCCAGCAGCCACGACAGAGACTACGAGCAGTACTTC
-	-	TRBV2	TRBJ2-5	CASDKVFGLRETQYF	TGTGCCAGCGATAAGGTATTTGGACTGAGGGAGACCCAGTACTTC
-	once	TRBV28	TRBJ1-1	CASSSGGQLNTEAFF	TGTGCCAGCAGTTCCGGAGGACAGCTGAACACTGAAGCTTTCTTT
-	-	TRBV27	TRBJ1-5	CASSFRGNQPQHF	TGTGCCAGCAGTTTCAGGGGCAATCAGCCCCAGCATTTT
TRBD1	-	TRBV29-1	TRBJ2-3	CSVEPGQGADTQYF	TGCAGCGTTGAGCCGGGACAGGGAGCAGATACGCAGTATTTT
-	-	TRBV5-1	TRBJ1-2	CASSVAPGLNYGYTF	TGCGCCAGCAGCGTAGCCCCGGGATTAAACTATGGCTACACCTTC
-	-	TRBV18	TRBJ1-2	CASSPPNTENYGYTF	TGTGCCAGCTCACCACCTAACACGGAGAACTATGGCTACACCTTC
TRBD1	-	TRBV7-8	TRBJ1-2	CASSSADRLAGYTF	TGTGCCAGCAGCTCTGCGGACAGGCTGGCTGGCTACACCTTC
TRBD2	-	TRBV5-8	TRBJ2-3	CASSLESTSGTDTQYF	TGTGCCAGCAGCTTGGAGTCGACTAGCGGGACGGATACGCAGTATTTT
-	-	TRBV9	TRBJ2-1	CASSLEQFF	TGTGCCAGCAGCCTCGAGCAGTTCTTC
-	-	TRBV7-2	TRBJ2-2	CASSLVGNTGELFF	TGTGCCAGCAGCTTAGTGGGCAACACCGGGGAGCTGTTTTTT
TRBD1	once	TRBV6-5	TRBJ2-7	CASSSTGMKAYEQYF	TGTGCCAGCAGTTCGACAGGGATGAAAGCCTACGAGCAGTACTTC
-	-	TRBV11-2	TRBJ2-5	CASSHLETQYF	TGTGCCAGCAGCCATTTGGAGACCCAGTACTTC
TRBD2	-	TRBV18	TRBJ2-3	CASSPISGGSSTDTQYF	TGTGCCAGCTCACCAATTAGCGGGGGATCTAGCACAGATACGCAGTATTTT
TRBD2	once	TRBV6-2/TRBV6-3	TRBJ2-4	CASSQTSGGSKNIQYF	TGTGCCAGCAGCCAGACTAGCGGGGGCTCCAAAAACATTCAGTACTTC
TRBD1	-	TRBV5-6	TRBJ1-6	CASSLADRATKSLHF	TGTGCCAGCAGCTTGGCGGACAGGGCTACCAAGTCCCTCCACTTT
-	-	TRBV4-1	TRBJ1-2	CASSQVSMPPLGYGYTF	TGCGCCAGCAGCCAAGTTTCTATGCCACCCCTCGGGTATGGCTACACCTTC
-	-	TRBV6-5	TRBJ1-5	CASGEGVRPQHF	TGTGCCAGCGGGGAGGGGGTCCGGCCCCAGCATTTT
-	-	TRBV30	TRBJ2-7	CAWSAQVKYEQYF	TGTGCCTGGTCTGCACAGGTGAAATACGAGCAGTACTTC
-	-	TRBV4-3	TRBJ1-5	CASSQGRGSGQPQHF	TGCGCCAGCAGCCAAGGACGGGGAAGCGGACAGCCCCAGCATTTT
-	-	TRBV11-2	TRBJ1-1	CASSSQGVWNTEAFF	TGTGCCAGCAGCTCACAGGGTGTTTGGAACACTGAAGCTTTCTTT
-	-	TRBV7-9	TRBJ1-3	CASSSQGTGNTIYF	TGTGCCAGCAGCTCACAGGGTACTGGAAACACCATATATTTT
TRBD1	-	TRBV27	TRBJ2-1	CASSLDRGLYNEQFF	TGTGCCAGCAGTTTGGACAGGGGGCTCTACAATGAGCAGTTCTTC
TRBD1	-	TRBV10-3	TRBJ1-2	CATSTGGNYGYTF	TGTGCCACCTCGACAGGGGGGAACTATGGCTACACCTTC
TRBD2	-	TRBV13	TRBJ2-3	CASSQGTRGSTDTQYF	TGTGCCAGCAGCCAAGGGACTAGAGGCAGCACAGATACGCAGTATTTT
TRBD1	-	TRBV2	TRBJ1-6	CASTTTGTNSPLHF	TGTGCCAGCACCACGACAGGGACCAATTCACCCCTCCACTTT
-	-	TRBV2	TRBJ1-1	CASSVQGPNTEAFF	TGTGCCAGCAGCGTCCAGGGTCCCAACACTGAAGCTTTCTTT
TRBD1	-	TRBV7-2	TRBJ2-1	CASSAGQGILEQFF	TGTGCCAGCAGTGCCGGACAGGGTATTCTTGAGCAGTTCTTC
-	-	TRBV19	TRBJ2-3	CASSPDRRRTDTQYF	TGTGCCAGTAGTCCGGACAGACGGCGGACAGATACGCAGTATTTT
-	-	TRBV18	TRBJ2-7	CASSSGSRDYEQYF	TGTGCCAGCTCATCAGGGTCTAGGGACTACGAGCAGTACTTC